The clone carrying this T cell receptor (beta chain) was seen only a few times. Its cognate antigen is unknown. The repertoire was sequenced with immunoSEQ multiplex PCR; TCRdb's copy has only in-frame clones and lacks some. The sample has more than 45,000 clones; around 84% are singletons. This CDR3 contains 13 residues. Trimming removed 6 bases from V and 6 bases from J; junction bases left unmatched: 7. Per germline, CDR1 MNHNS and CDR2 SASEGT. The data were taken from a study of OX40 agonist ivuxolimab in advanced cancers. Study-level background: Cancers in dose escalation were hepatocellular, melanoma, renal cell and head and neck.

Points from the study as a whole: The CD4+ and CD8+ T cells in the blood had expanded clonally by week 6 at 0.1 to 3.0 mg/kg.

The chain couples TRBV6-1 to TRBJ1-1, with 7 bases fitting TRBD1. Sequences were derived from CD4+ or CD8+ T cells sorted from blood, sampled in a trial of the OX40 agonist ivuxolimab. This clonotype originated in an adult with an advanced solid tumor such as melanoma, head and neck, liver or kidney cancer. CDR3 sequence: CASSDRQGPEAFF. The CDR3 DNA reads as TGTGCCAGCAGCGATCGACAGGGACCTGAAGCTTTCTTT.